Included here is one TCR beta chain sequence, with context. The data stem from a study of technical replicates of blood from a handful of donors. Using immunoSEQ multiplex PCR, the repertoire was profiled, and TCRdb retains in-frame clones only, with some absent. The sample shows approximately 73,000 clones, roughly 93% of them seen only once. Sequencing was carried out using T cells isolated from PBMCs. The sequence was collected from a human donor in good health.

The CDR3 DNA reads as TGTGCCAGCAGCTTAGGGGAGAACTATGGCTACACCTTC. Amino acids: CASSLGENYGYTF. The chain is built from TRBV7-9 and TRBJ1-2; no clear D. The CDR3 is 13 residues long. Per the germline V gene, CDR1 is SEHNR and CDR2 is FQNEAQ (reference sequence). The germline V and J ends were trimmed by 1 base and 2 bases, with 5 bases remaining between them.